These T cell receptor beta chains were read from a single sample in a study of neoadjuvant anti-PD-1 for oral cavity cancer. The protocol was immunoSEQ multiplex PCR, while the TCRdb copy is restricted to in-frame clones and leaves out a portion. Among some 15,000 clones, approximately 70% were seen once, and the ten largest hold about 2.5%. This material consisted of PBMCs, taken before nivolumab (anti-PD-1) treatment. Receptors originate from a person aged 40 to 85 with oral cavity squamous cell carcinoma. Both conserved end residues are part of each CDR3. Each record gives: V gene, CDR3 length, D gene, clone size, J gene, CDR3 DNA, CDR3 protein. D genes are given only for firm matches. Part of the rows lack a size; the others show once, few, many or a class for expanded clones.

TRBV5-1	17	TRBD2	NA	TRBJ2-1	TGCGCCAGCAGCTTGGCCGTTTCGGGAGGAAACTACAATGAGCAGTTCTTC	CASSLAVSGGNYNEQFF
TRBV7-8	13	TRBD2	NA	TRBJ2-7	TGTGCCAGCAGCCCGGGACTAACCTACGAGCAGTACTTC	CASSPGLTYEQYF
TRBV6-1	17	NA	NA	TRBJ2-1	TGTGCCAGCAGTGAAGCAAGGGGGGCCACCCAGCAGGGTGAGCAGTTCTTC	CASSEARGATQQGEQFF
TRBV6-6	14	TRBD1	NA	TRBJ2-1	TGTGCCAGCAGAGGGACAGGGGGAAGGAATGAGCAGTTCTTC	CASRGTGGRNEQFF
TRBV2	18	TRBD2	once	TRBJ2-1	TGTGCCAGCAGTGCCAGATCAACTAGCGGGAGTTTGGTCAATGAGCAGTTCTTC	CASSARSTSGSLVNEQFF
TRBV5-6	16	NA	NA	TRBJ1-2	TGTGCCAGCAGCTTGAATTCCGCAGGGAGTTTCTATGGCTACACCTTC	CASSLNSAGSFYGYTF
TRBV19	19	TRBD2	NA	TRBJ2-7	TGTGCCAGTAGCCAAACGTTACCCCCATGGACTAGCGGGATCGACGAGCAGTACTTC	CASSQTLPPWTSGIDEQYF
TRBV10-2	15	TRBD1	NA	TRBJ2-7	TGCGCCAGCAGTGAGTCGAACAGGGGGATCTACGAGCAGTACTTC	CASSESNRGIYEQYF
TRBV7-9	15	NA	once	TRBJ1-4	TGTGCCAGCAGCTTTACAGAACAAACTAATGAAAAACTGTTTTTT	CASSFTEQTNEKLFF
TRBV2	14	NA	NA	TRBJ1-1	TGTGCCATCCTGACTACCGGGACACCGGGGAGAGCTTTCTTT	CAILTTGTPGRAFF
TRBV5-1	16	NA	NA	TRBJ2-2	TGCGCCAGCAGCTTGCTTGCGGGAAGAAGCACCGGGGAGCTGTTTTTT	CASSLLAGRSTGELFF
TRBV10-3	16	NA	NA	TRBJ1-2	TGTGCCATCAGTGACGGCGAGAGAGGGTTTAACTATGGCTACACCTTC	CAISDGERGFNYGYTF
TRBV5-1	13	TRBD1	NA	TRBJ1-2	TGCGCCAGCAGCGGACAGGGGGCGAGTGGCTACACCTTC	CASSGQGASGYTF
TRBV25-1	16	TRBD2	NA	TRBJ2-7	TGTGCCAGCAGTGAACTTGGTCAGCGGGGAGTGTACGAGCAGTACTTC	CASSELGQRGVYEQYF
TRBV6-5	14	NA	NA	TRBJ1-4	TGTGCCAGCAACTCGGAGGGAGTAGGAGAAAAACTGTTTTTT	CASNSEGVGEKLFF
TRBV5-1	15	TRBD2	NA	TRBJ2-1	TGCGCCAGCACTGTGGGACTAGCATTCGCCGATGAGCAGTTCTTC	CASTVGLAFADEQFF
TRBV15	14	NA	NA	TRBJ2-7	TGTGCCACCAGCAGAGAAGGCTTTAACTACGAGCAGTACTTC	CATSREGFNYEQYF
TRBV30	20	NA	once	TRBJ2-4	TGTGCCTGGAGTGTAGCGAGGTTGAAGGGCAGTATTCTAGCCAAAAACATTCAGTACTTC	CAWSVARLKGSILAKNIQYF
TRBV30	16	TRBD1	NA	TRBJ2-5	TGTGCCTGGAGCCCCGGACAGGGGGCTACTTCGGGGACCCAGTACTTC	CAWSPGQGATSGTQYF
TRBV28	12	NA	few	TRBJ1-5	TGTGCCAGCAGTTTAACGCGGCAGCCCCAGCATTTT	CASSLTRQPQHF
TRBV7-8	16	NA	NA	TRBJ2-1	TGTGCCAGCAGCTTAGCGGACTCGCCCTACTACAATGAGCAGTTCTTC	CASSLADSPYYNEQFF
TRBV6-1	15	TRBD1	NA	TRBJ1-1	TGTGCCAGCAGTGAAAGCGGGACAGGGGTCACTGAAGCTTTCTTT	CASSESGTGVTEAFF
TRBV19	13	NA	NA	TRBJ1-2	TGTGCCAGTTGGGTGGAGGGACTATCTGGCTACACCTTC	CASWVEGLSGYTF
TRBV28	16	TRBD1	few	TRBJ2-7	TGTGCCAGCAGTTTAGTTACAGGGGTACTCTCCTACGAGCAGTACTTC	CASSLVTGVLSYEQYF
TRBV9	14	NA	NA	TRBJ2-7	TGTGCCAGCAGCCCGCTTGGGGGGGGCTGGGAGCAGTACTTC	CASSPLGGGWEQYF
TRBV2	18	TRBD1	NA	TRBJ2-5	TGTGCCAGCAGTCCAGCCATCAAACGGACAGGCACCGTAGAGACCCAGTACTTC	CASSPAIKRTGTVETQYF
TRBV5-1	14	NA	NA	TRBJ2-7	TGCGCCAGCAGCCCCCCCGCTGACCCCCTCGAGCAGTACTTC	CASSPPADPLEQYF
TRBV4-2	14	NA	NA	TRBJ2-5	TGTGCCAGCAGCCCGACAGGCCTAGAGGAGACCCAGTACTTC	CASSPTGLEETQYF
TRBV5-1	12	NA	NA	TRBJ2-7	TGCGCCAGCAGCTCCGGACTAAGCGAGCAGTACTTC	CASSSGLSEQYF
TRBV30	14	TRBD1	NA	TRBJ2-2	TGTGCCTGGAGTGTACAGGGGTTCACCGGGGAGCTGTTTTTT	CAWSVQGFTGELFF
TRBV19	16	TRBD2	NA	TRBJ2-7	TGTGCCAGTAGTATGGGACTAGCGGGAGGGACCTGGGAGCAGTACTTC	CASSMGLAGGTWEQYF
TRBV29-1	14	NA	NA	TRBJ2-2	TGCAGCGCTCAGGGTATTTCCAGGTTCGGGGAGCTGTTTTTT	CSAQGISRFGELFF
TRBV7-3	13	NA	NA	TRBJ2-3	TGTGCCAGCAGCCCTAGCTATGGAGATACGCAGTATTTT	CASSPSYGDTQYF
TRBV7-2	15	TRBD1	few	TRBJ1-1	TGTGCCAGCAGCTGGGGACAGGGACTGAACACTGAAGCTTTCTTT	CASSWGQGLNTEAFF
TRBV13	18	TRBD2	NA	TRBJ2-7	TGTGCCAGCAGCTTAGAGGGCCCTAGCGGGACCAGCTCCTACGAGCAGTACTTC	CASSLEGPSGTSSYEQYF
TRBV6-5	15	NA	few	TRBJ1-2	TGTGCCAGCAGATTGGACGCACAAAGAAACTATGGCTACACCTTC	CASRLDAQRNYGYTF
TRBV10-3	12	NA	NA	TRBJ1-2	TGTGCCATCAGTCCCCAGGGAAATGGCTACACCTTC	CAISPQGNGYTF
TRBV28	13	NA	NA	TRBJ2-1	TGTGCCAGCAGACGGACAGCAAACAATGAGCAGTTCTTC	CASRRTANNEQFF
TRBV5-1	17	TRBD1	NA	TRBJ1-2	TGCGCCAGCAGCTTGACCCTCGGGACAGGGTGGGACTATGGCTACACCTTC	CASSLTLGTGWDYGYTF
TRBV25-1	15	NA	NA	TRBJ2-1	TGTGCCAGCAGTGAAACTGGGGCCCGCAGACCTGAGCAGTTCTTC	CASSETGARRPEQFF
TRBV6-5	13	NA	NA	TRBJ2-7	TGTGCCAGCAGGCCGACAGGACCTCGGGAGCAGTACTTC	CASRPTGPREQYF
TRBV6-5	14	TRBD2	NA	TRBJ2-3	TGTGCCAGCAGTCGCGGGAGGGCCCTGGATACGCAGTATTTT	CASSRGRALDTQYF
TRBV11-2	11	NA	NA	TRBJ2-1	TGTGCCAGCAGCATTCGGAATGAGCAGTTCTTC	CASSIRNEQFF
TRBV19	13	NA	NA	TRBJ1-1	TGTGCCAGTAGCCAGACAGAGAACACTGAAGCTTTCTTT	CASSQTENTEAFF
TRBV6-1	13	TRBD1	NA	TRBJ2-5	TGTGCCAGCAGTCCGGGACAGCAAGAGACCCAGTACTTC	CASSPGQQETQYF
TRBV29-1	11	NA	NA	TRBJ2-7	TGCAGCGTCCTAGTAGGTTACGAGCAGTACTTC	CSVLVGYEQYF
TRBV9	16	TRBD2	NA	TRBJ2-7	TGTGCCAGCAGCGTAGGAGGCGGGGGTTTTAGTGACGAGCAGTACTTC	CASSVGGGGFSDEQYF
TRBV4-1	16	NA	NA	TRBJ2-2	TGCGCCAGCAGCCAAGAAGATCAACCGAACACCGGGGAGCTGTTTTTT	CASSQEDQPNTGELFF
TRBV6-6	14	NA	NA	TRBJ1-2	TGTGCCAGCAGTTATGGGGACACAAGGGGTGGCTACACCTTC	CASSYGDTRGGYTF
TRBV29-1	14	TRBD2	NA	TRBJ2-1	TGCAGCGTTGGTTACGCGGGAGGAGGGGATGAGCAGTTCTTC	CSVGYAGGGDEQFF